This T cell receptor (beta chain) emerged from a study of blood T cell repertoires in COVID-19. Study-level information: Acute and convalescent COVID-19 specimens originated in the United States, Italy and Spain.

Germline V gene sequence: CDR1 SQVTM, CDR2 ANQGSEA. V was cut by 2 bases and J by 0 bases, with 14 bases left in between. The CDR3 is 16 residues long. Authors' methods: Amplification of reference gene primers provided the estimated nucleated cell counts. Generated by immunoSEQ multiplex PCR, the TCRdb table keeps only in-frame clones and is missing some. The V and J calls and clone size were taken over from that table, and D and trimming were inferred from the DNA. The sample includes 150,000 to 200,000 clones, over 65% of them seen just once. The specimen was peripheral blood. The chain couples TRBV29-1 to TRBJ1-3, with D unresolved. The receptor's source is a person aged 65 to 79 with COVID-19, enrolled during active disease. CDR3: CSVEFSRSNSGNTIYF. CDR3 in DNA: TGCAGCGTTGAATTTTCCAGGTCCAACTCTGGAAACACCATATATTTT.